This T cell receptor (beta chain) was found in a study of OX40 agonist ivuxolimab in advanced cancers. Background on the study: Administration of intravenous ivuxolimab to patients occurred every 2 weeks at 0.01 to 10 mg/kg. General study points: Partial responders at 0.1-3.0 mg/kg showed near-lowest clonal expansion.

As to this clone: Its antigen is not identified. This specimen includes other DNA sequences encoding the same CDR3.

Method: immunoSEQ multiplex PCR; TCRdb's copy keeps in-frame clones and lacks some. Of over 85,000 clones in the sample, approximately 93% were seen once. Germline CDR1 is SGHRS and CDR2 is YFSETQ. The V and J ends lost 2 bases and 5 bases, in that order; junction bases with no gene match: 4. This CDR3 has 15 residues. This sample comprised CD4+ or CD8+ T cells sorted from blood, obtained in a trial of the OX40 agonist ivuxolimab. This TCR was sampled from an adult with an advanced solid tumor such as melanoma, head and neck, liver or kidney cancer. The V call is TRBV5-1, the J call TRBJ2-3, with 11 bases that match TRBD2. As DNA, the CDR3 is TGCGCCAGCAGCTTATTAGCGGGAGGGGGAGATACGCAGTATTTT. It encodes CASSLLAGGGDTQYF.